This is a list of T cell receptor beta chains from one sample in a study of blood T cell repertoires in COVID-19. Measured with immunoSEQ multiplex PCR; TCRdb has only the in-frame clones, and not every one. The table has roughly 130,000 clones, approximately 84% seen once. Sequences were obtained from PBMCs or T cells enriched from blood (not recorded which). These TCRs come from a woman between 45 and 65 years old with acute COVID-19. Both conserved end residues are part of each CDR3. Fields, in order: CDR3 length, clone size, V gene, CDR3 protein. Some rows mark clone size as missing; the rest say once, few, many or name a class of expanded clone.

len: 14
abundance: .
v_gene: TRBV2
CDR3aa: CASSEIRSTDTQYF

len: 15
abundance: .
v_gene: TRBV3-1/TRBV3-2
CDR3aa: CASSQVGLGTYEQYF

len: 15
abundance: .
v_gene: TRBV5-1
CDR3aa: CASSLIQGAKNTIYF

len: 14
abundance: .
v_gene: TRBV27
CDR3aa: CASSLSRLRTEAFF

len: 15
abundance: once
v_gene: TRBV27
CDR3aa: CASQPDLGRGSPLHF

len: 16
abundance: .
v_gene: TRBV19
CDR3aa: CASSMGGAPAKNIQYF

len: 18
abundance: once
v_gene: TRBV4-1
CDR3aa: CASSQDAAGGATYNEQFF

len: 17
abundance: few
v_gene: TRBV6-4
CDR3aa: CASSDSPLGAGTGELFF

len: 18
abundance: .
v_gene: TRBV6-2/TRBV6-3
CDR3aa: CASSYPTGGALDQETQYF

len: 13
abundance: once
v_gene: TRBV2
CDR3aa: CASSEQRNNEQFF

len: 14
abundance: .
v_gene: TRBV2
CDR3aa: CASSELGFISGYTF

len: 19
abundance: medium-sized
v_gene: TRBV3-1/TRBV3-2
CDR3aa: CASSPRGSGRAKWPGELFF

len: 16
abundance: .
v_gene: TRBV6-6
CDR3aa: CASSYNFLDMGNTIYF

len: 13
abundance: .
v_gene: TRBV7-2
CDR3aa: CASSLGQNYGYTF

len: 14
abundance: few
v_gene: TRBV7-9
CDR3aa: CASSLGAGARDQYF

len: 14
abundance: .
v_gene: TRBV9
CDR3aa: CASSSGGELGEAFF

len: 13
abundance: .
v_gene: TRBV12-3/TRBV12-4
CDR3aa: CASSLAQREAQHF

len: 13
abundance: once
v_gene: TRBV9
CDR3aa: CASSVAGYDEQFF

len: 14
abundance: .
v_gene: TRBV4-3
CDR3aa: CASSQDRGRTEAFF

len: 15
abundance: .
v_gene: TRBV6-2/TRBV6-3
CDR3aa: CASSRTSDSSYEQYF

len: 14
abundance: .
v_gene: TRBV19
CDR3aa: CLKKGEWSAGELFF

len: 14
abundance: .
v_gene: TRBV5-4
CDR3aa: CASSLTVTNYGYTF

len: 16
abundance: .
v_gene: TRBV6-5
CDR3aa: CASSSTGQGNTGELFF